These 31 T cell receptor beta chains originate from one sample sequenced in a study of shared clonotypes between healthy human individuals. Assay used: immunoSEQ multiplex PCR; TCRdb lists only in-frame clones, some missing. The sample has around 2.1 million clones; approximately 94% are singletons. Naivety among CD8 cells was defined by CD45RO negativity and positive CCR7 selection, thereby excluding terminally differentiated effector memory CD45RA+ cells. The specimen was naive CD8+ T cells from PBMCs. Receptor source: a man between 18 and 29 years old in good health. Some clones in this sample may be carry-over from other donors' samples.

The genes are TRBV19 and TRBJ2-1; D call uncertain. Deletions cut 3 bases from V and 1 base from J, with 7 bases between. Looked up from germline, CDR1 is LNHDA and CDR2 is SQIVND (reference sequence). The CDR3 contains 14 residues. CDR3 sequence: CASSMEGSYNEQFF. CDR3 bases: TGTGCCAGTAGTATGGAAGGGTCCTACAATGAGCAGTTCTTC.

This chain joins TRBV18 and TRBJ2-2; 7 bases align to TRBD2. CDR1 and CDR2 (germline): KGHSH, LQKENI. V lost 2 bases to trimming and J lost 4 bases; unmatched junction nucleotides: 10. The CDR3 has 17 residues. The CDR3 DNA reads TGTGCCAGCTCACCAGAGGGAGGGAGCCCCAGCACCGGGGAGCTGTTTTTT. Its translation: CASSPEGGSPSTGELFF.

The J gene is TRBJ2-7, the V gene TRBV19; no firm D call. The CDR3 loop spans 16 amino acids. Germline loops: CDR1 LNHDA, CDR2 SQIVND (reference sequence). Trimming stripped 2 bases from V and 3 bases from J, with 17 bases between. The CDR3 sequence is CASSIKLGYTYYEQYF. The CDR3 DNA reads as TGTGCCAGTAGTATAAAACTGGGATACACTTACTACGAGCAGTACTTC.

The sample holds one count of this clone. The genes are TRBV5-6 and TRBJ2-2; D perhaps matches TRBD1 (7 bases). The V and J ends lost 0 bases and 5 bases respectively, with 11 bases between them. The CDR3 has 15 amino acids. Germline lookup yields CDR1 SGHDT and CDR2 YYEEEE. CDR3 loop: CASSLGQGGTGELFF. In nucleotides, the CDR3 is TGTGCCAGCAGCTTGGGACAGGGAGGAACCGGGGAGCTGTTTTTT.

The chain combines TRBV27 with TRBJ2-7; tentatively, D is TRBD1 (6 bases). The germline V and J ends were trimmed by 4 bases and 2 bases, with 15 bases remaining between them. From germline, CDR1 is MNHEY and CDR2 SMNVEV (reference sequence). This CDR3 comprises 15 residues. The DNA of the CDR3 is TGTGCCAGCAGTTGGGGGCCTAGCAGAACCTACGAGCAGTACTTC. As protein: CASSWGPSRTYEQYF.

The rearrangement uses TRBV29-1 and TRBJ2-1; TRBD2 agrees at 11 bases. CDR3 size: 15 residues. Germline-derived CDR1 and CDR2 are SQVTM and ANQGSEA. Losses at the gene ends were 8 bases for V and 1 base for J; bases not matched to a gene: 7. The CDR3 spells CSSRTSGFSYNEQFF. The CDR3 nucleotides are TGCAGCAGTAGGACTAGCGGGTTTTCCTACAATGAGCAGTTCTTC.

Concerning this clone: Other DNA sequences from this sample encode an identical CDR3 as well. In nucleotides, the CDR3 is TGTGCCAGCACACCCAGGGGGGGATACGAGCAGTACTTC. Its translation is CASTPRGGYEQYF. The chain combines TRBV27 with TRBJ2-7; D could derive from TRBD1 or TRBD2 (7 bases each). This CDR3 comprises 13 residues. Trimming took off 7 bases at V and 4 bases at J, with 14 bases between the two ends. CDR1 MNHEY and CDR2 SMNVEV come from the germline V gene (reference sequence).

J is TRBJ2-7 and V is TRBV27; TRBD2 agrees at 9 bases. This CDR3 is 15 amino acids long. The germline V gene encodes CDR1 MNHEY and CDR2 SMNVEV (reference sequence). The junction had 9 bases not matched to a gene; V was cut back by 6 bases and J by 3 bases. In DNA form, the CDR3 reads TGTGCCAGCAGCCGACCACTAGCGGGCCTCTACGAGCAGTACTTC. Translated: CASSRPLAGLYEQYF.

V and J are TRBV28 and TRBJ2-3; 13 nucleotides match TRBD2. The CDR3 runs 18 residues. Germline trimming cut 7 bases from V and 5 bases from J; bases unmatched to any gene: 15. Germline-derived CDR1 and CDR2 are MDHEN and SYDVKM. The CDR3 coding sequence is TGTGCCAGCAACTCGGGGACTAGCGGGACCCTAAGAGGAGATACGCAGTATTTT. It yields the protein CASNSGTSGTLRGDTQYF.

J is TRBJ2-2 and V is TRBV2; 11 nucleotides match TRBD1. J lost 2 bases, V lost 4 bases, and 6 bases had no gene match. CDR1 SNHLY and CDR2 FYNNEI come from the germline V gene. This CDR3 is built from 17 residues. CDR3 sequence (DNA): TGTGCCAGCAGTGGACTGGGACAGGGGGGAAACACCGGGGAGCTGTTTTTT. Protein product: CASSGLGQGGNTGELFF.

This clone has just a few counts. The chain employs TRBV29-1 and TRBJ1-1; 9 nucleotides match TRBD1. The CDR3 extends over 11 amino acids. Germline-derived CDR1 and CDR2 are SQVTM and ANQGSEA. Trimming took 6 bases from V and 10 from J; bases not matched to a gene: 6. CDR3 coding DNA: TGCAGCGTGAGACAGGGGGGAGGAGCTTTCTTT. Amino acid sequence: CSVRQGGGAFF.

The rearrangement links TRBV11-2 to TRBJ2-7, with TRBD1 identical over 9 bases. Looked up from germline, CDR1 is SGHAT and CDR2 is FQNNGV. This CDR3 contains 15 residues. Trimming took 1 base from V and 6 from J; bases not matched to a gene: 7. The CDR3 sequence is CASSLAGTGPGEQYF. CDR3 coding DNA: TGTGCCAGCAGCTTAGCAGGGACAGGGCCAGGCGAGCAGTACTTC.

The chain couples TRBV6-5 to TRBJ2-7; TRBD1 agrees at 10 bases. Germline CDR1 is MNHEY and CDR2 is SVGAGI. The junction had 4 bases not matched to a gene; V was cut back by 6 bases and J by 5 bases. The CDR3 is 13 residues long. The CDR3 loop reads CASSQGTGDEQYF. In DNA form, the CDR3 reads TGTGCCAGCAGCCAAGGGACAGGGGACGAGCAGTACTTC.

The V and J genes are TRBV28 and TRBJ1-1, with D unresolved. In germline, CDR1 is MDHEN, CDR2 SYDVKM. Trimming took 3 bases from V and 1 from J, leaving 9 bases between them. This CDR3 spans 14 amino acids. CDR3: CASSLYSENTEAFF. The CDR3 bases are TGTGCCAGCAGTTTGTACTCGGAGAACACTGAAGCTTTCTTT.

Concerning this clone itself: Distinct nucleotide sequences in the sample also encode this CDR3. The chain links TRBV6-5 to TRBJ1-4; a weak D match, TRBD1 (6 bases). The CDR3 contains 14 residues. Germline-derived CDR1 and CDR2 are MNHEY and SVGAGI. Trimming removed 2 bases at V and 7 bases at J, with 11 bases between. The CDR3 DNA reads TGTGCCAGCAGTTACGGGGGGGCGGGTGAAAAACTGTTTTTT. Amino acids: CASSYGGAGEKLFF.

The J gene is TRBJ2-1, the V gene TRBV10-3; 12 bases align to TRBD2. Germline values: CDR1 ENHRY, CDR2 SYGVKD. Trimming took 11 bases from V and 0 from J; bases not matched to a gene: 8. CDR3 length equals 16 residues. The CDR3, as DNA: TGTGCCCACGGGACTAGCGGGCCCAGCTCCTACAATGAGCAGTTCTTC. This sequence encodes CAHGTSGPSSYNEQFF.

The chain carries TRBV11-2 and TRBJ2-3, with 11 bases lining up with TRBD1. V lost 5 bases, J lost 3 bases, and 4 bases stayed unmatched. CDR1 is SGHAT and CDR2 is FQNNGV in the germline V gene. This CDR3 comprises 15 residues. CDR3 DNA sequence: TGTGCCAGCAGCAACGGACAGGGGGCAACAGATACGCAGTATTTT. Encoded protein: CASSNGQGATDTQYF.

V gene TRBV6-1 combines with J gene TRBJ1-2, with 8 bases aligning to TRBD1. The CDR3 runs 15 residues. Germline V CDR1 and CDR2: MNHNS, SASEGT. The junction had 11 bases not matched to a gene; V was cut back by 6 bases and J by 5 bases. The CDR3 DNA reads TGTGCCAGCAGCCGACCCCTGGACAGGGTTTATGGCTACACCTTC. Its translation: CASSRPLDRVYGYTF.

The V gene is TRBV25-1, the J gene TRBJ2-3, with 13 nucleotides matching TRBD2. After removal of 6 bases from V and 6 bases from J, the junction contained 15 bases not matched to a gene. This CDR3 has 18 residues. The V gene's germline CDR1 is MGHDK and CDR2 SYGVNS. CDR3 amino acids: CASRGLAGVHSLGDTQYF. Written as DNA, the CDR3 is TGTGCCAGCAGAGGACTAGCGGGAGTCCACAGCCTCGGGGATACGCAGTATTTT.

The chain carries TRBV7-8 and TRBJ2-7; D may be TRBD2 (5 bases). Germline CDR1 and CDR2: SGHVS and FQNEAQ. This CDR3 has 14 amino acids. Trimming stripped 1 base from V and 3 bases from J, with 10 bases between. DNA for the CDR3: TGTGCCAGCAGCTTAGTGAGGGTGGACTACGAGCAGTACTTC. It is translated as CASSLVRVDYEQYF.

The chain's CDR3 is CASSLVSSGNWGPADEQYF. CDR3 in DNA: TGTGCCAGCAGCTTGGTCTCTTCGGGGAATTGGGGCCCTGCGGACGAGCAGTACTTC. This chain connects TRBV5-6 to TRBJ2-7; D may match TRBD1 or TRBD2 (5 bases each). Trimming pared 0 bases from V and 5 bases from J, leaving 27 bases between. The CDR3 runs 19 residues. In germline, CDR1 is SGHDT, CDR2 YYEEEE.

The V call is TRBV27, the J call TRBJ2-1; 8 bases line up with TRBD1. V lost 2 bases to trimming and J lost 12 bases; unmatched junction nucleotides: 6. Germline V gene sequence: CDR1 MNHEY, CDR2 SMNVEV (reference sequence). The CDR3 sequence is 13 residues long. CDR3 bases: TGTGCCAGCAGTTTACAGGGGGCGCGACGGCAGTTCTTC. It translates to CASSLQGARRQFF.

The chain joins TRBV10-3 to TRBJ2-7; TRBD2 matches at 15 bases. The trim removed 6 bases at V and 2 bases at J, leaving 8 bases unmatched. Germline V lookup: CDR1 ENHRY, CDR2 SYGVKD. This CDR3 has 17 residues. In DNA, the CDR3 is TGTGCCATCAGAGGGGGGACTAGCGGGAGGCCGACCTACGAGCAGTACTTC. This sequence encodes CAIRGGTSGRPTYEQYF.

This sequence joins TRBV10-3 and TRBJ2-7, with no clear D. V was clipped by 4 bases and J by 3 bases, with 10 bases between them. This CDR3 is 13 amino acids long. The germline V gene has CDR1 ENHRY and CDR2 SYGVKD. DNA of the CDR3: TGTGCCATCAGTGGAGCTGGGGTCTACGAGCAGTACTTC. Its protein product is CAISGAGVYEQYF.

With respect to this clone: The same CDR3 arises from other DNA sequences in this sample as well. This chain uses TRBV7-9 with TRBJ2-7, with 9 bases fitting TRBD1. This CDR3 region has 12 residues. Per the germline V gene, CDR1 is SEHNR and CDR2 is FQNEAQ (reference sequence). The trim removed 4 bases at V and 6 bases at J, leaving 1 base unmatched. CDR3 region: CASSSDRGEQYF. CDR3 sequence (DNA): TGTGCCAGCAGCTCGGACAGGGGCGAGCAGTACTTC.

The CDR3 DNA is TGTGCCAGCAGCGCGACAGGGGGCTTCGCCGGGGAGCTGTTTTTT. It codes for CASSATGGFAGELFF. The chain is built from TRBV9 and TRBJ2-2; 10 nucleotides align to TRBD1. CDR1 is SGDLS, CDR2 YYNGEE, per germline. The junction had 5 bases not matched to a gene; V was cut back by 3 bases and J by 6 bases. The CDR3 covers 15 residues. Drawing the rest from reference TRBV9 and TRBJ2-2, the complete variable domain is DSGVTQTPKHLITATGQRVTLRCSPRSGDLSVYWYQQSLDQGLQFLIQYYNGEERAKGNILERFSAQQFPDLHSELNLSSLELGDSALYFCASSATGGFAGELFFGEGSRLTVL.

The sample holds a few counts of this clone. The chain employs TRBV19 and TRBJ2-2; D is uncertain. This CDR3 is built from 14 residues. Germline V gives CDR1 LNHDA, CDR2 SQIVND (reference sequence). The V and J ends lost 1 base and 5 bases respectively, with 8 bases between them. The CDR3 coding sequence is TGTGCCAGTAGTATAGTCCCAGAGACCGGGGAGCTGTTTTTT. Translated: CASSIVPETGELFF.

The chain couples TRBV4-3 to TRBJ1-1, with D hard to call. Germline CDR1 reads LGHNA; CDR2 reads YSLEER. The CDR3 loop spans 15 amino acids. V shed 2 bases and J shed 0 bases, with 10 bases lying between them. CDR3 sequence (DNA): TGCGCCAGCAGCCAATCGGGGTCGATGAACACTGAAGCTTTCTTT. Protein sequence: CASSQSGSMNTEAFF.

The genes are TRBV4-1 and TRBJ2-5; D gene ambiguous. The V gene's germline CDR1 is MGHRA and CDR2 YSYEKL. Trimming pared 1 base from V and 5 bases from J, leaving 8 bases between. There are 13 residues in the CDR3. CDR3 sequence reads: CASSQVIPETQYF. For the CDR3, the DNA is TGCGCCAGCAGCCAAGTCATTCCCGAGACCCAGTACTTC.

The chain is built from TRBV4-1 and TRBJ1-2, with D perhaps matching TRBD1 (6 bases). The V end lost 1 base, the J end lost 6 bases, and 18 bases lay between the germline ends. Germline assignment: CDR1 MGHRA and CDR2 YSYEKL. This CDR3 spans 16 amino acids. In nucleotides, the CDR3 is TGCGCCAGCAGCCAAGTACACAGGGCTCTCAATGATGGCTACACCTTC. It yields the protein CASSQVHRALNDGYTF.

The chain links TRBV7-2 to TRBJ2-1; 7 bases match TRBD1. V trimming: 3 bases; J trimming: 6 bases; junction bases outside the gene matches: 8. This CDR3 has 15 residues. Germline V gives CDR1 SGHTA, CDR2 FQGNSA. Written as DNA, the CDR3 is TGTGCCAGCAGCTTGGGACAGAACGGATTCAATGAGCAGTTCTTC. This encodes CASSLGQNGFNEQFF.